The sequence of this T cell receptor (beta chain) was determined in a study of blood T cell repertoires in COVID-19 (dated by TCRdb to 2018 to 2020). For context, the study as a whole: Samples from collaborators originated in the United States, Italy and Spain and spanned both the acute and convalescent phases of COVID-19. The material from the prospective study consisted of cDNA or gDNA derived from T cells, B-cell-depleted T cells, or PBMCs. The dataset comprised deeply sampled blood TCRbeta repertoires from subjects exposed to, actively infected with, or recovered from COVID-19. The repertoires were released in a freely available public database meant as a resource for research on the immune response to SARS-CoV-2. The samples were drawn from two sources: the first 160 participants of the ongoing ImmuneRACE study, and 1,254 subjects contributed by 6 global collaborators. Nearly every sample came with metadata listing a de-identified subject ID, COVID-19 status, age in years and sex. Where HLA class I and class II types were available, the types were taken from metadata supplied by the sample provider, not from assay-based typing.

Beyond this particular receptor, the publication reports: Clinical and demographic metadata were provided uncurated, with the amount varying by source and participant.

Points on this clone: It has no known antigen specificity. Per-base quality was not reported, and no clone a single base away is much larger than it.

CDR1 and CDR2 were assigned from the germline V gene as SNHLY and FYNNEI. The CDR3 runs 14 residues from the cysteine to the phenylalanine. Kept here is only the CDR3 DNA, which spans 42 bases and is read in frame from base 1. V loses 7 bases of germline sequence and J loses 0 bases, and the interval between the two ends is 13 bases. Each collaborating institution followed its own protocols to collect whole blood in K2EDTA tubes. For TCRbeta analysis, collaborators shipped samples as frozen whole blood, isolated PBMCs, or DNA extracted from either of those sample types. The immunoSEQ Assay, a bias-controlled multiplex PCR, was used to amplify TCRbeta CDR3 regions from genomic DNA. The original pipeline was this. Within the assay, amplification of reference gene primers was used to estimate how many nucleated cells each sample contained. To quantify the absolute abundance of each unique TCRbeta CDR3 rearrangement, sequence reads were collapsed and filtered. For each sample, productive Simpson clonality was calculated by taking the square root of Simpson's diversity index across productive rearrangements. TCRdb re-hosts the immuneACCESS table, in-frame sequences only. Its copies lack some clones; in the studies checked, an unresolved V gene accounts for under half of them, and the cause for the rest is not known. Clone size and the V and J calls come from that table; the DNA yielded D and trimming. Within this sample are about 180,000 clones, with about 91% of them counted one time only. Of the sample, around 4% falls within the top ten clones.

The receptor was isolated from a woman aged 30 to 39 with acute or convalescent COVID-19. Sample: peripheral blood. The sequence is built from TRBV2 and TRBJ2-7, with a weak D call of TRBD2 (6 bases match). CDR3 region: CASNTEGPSYEQYF. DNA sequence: TGTGCCAGCAATACGGAGGGGCCCTCCTACGAGCAGTACTTC. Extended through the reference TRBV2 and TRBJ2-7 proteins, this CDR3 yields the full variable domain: EPEVTQTPSHQVTQMGQEVILRCVPISNHLYFYWYRQILGQKVEFLVSFYNNEISEKSEIFDDQFSVERPDGSNFTLKIRSTKLEDSAMYFCASNTEGPSYEQYFGPGTRLTVT.